Listed below are T cell receptor beta chains from one sample, sequenced in a study of cytomegalovirus exposure and HLA in healthy donors. Libraries were prepared by immunoSEQ multiplex PCR; TCRdb keeps only in-frame clonotypes and omits some of them. This table holds some 170,000 clones, around 88% found once. Specimen: PBMCs. The receptors were gathered from a woman aged 25 to 45 in good health and CMV-seronegative. Each CDR3 is given with its conserved first and last residue. D genes are given only for firm matches. Not every row has a clone size; where given, it reads once, few, many or a size class.

V	D	J	size	DNA	CDR3
TRBV9	NA	TRBJ2-1	NA	TGTGCCAGCAGCGTAGCCAAAGGTTCTTCGGGCTCCTACAATGAGCAGTTCTTC	CASSVAKGSSGSYNEQFF
TRBV7-2	TRBD2	TRBJ2-7	once	TGTGCCAGCACCCTTAGGACCAGCGGGGGAAAATCCTACGAGCAGTACTTC	CASTLRTSGGKSYEQYF
TRBV7-8	NA	TRBJ1-2	NA	TGTGCCAGCAGCCCCCAGGTGCGGGCGGGTGGCTACACCTTC	CASSPQVRAGGYTF
TRBV19	TRBD1	TRBJ2-7	NA	TGTGCCAGTAGTGAGGGGGCCGGCCCTTACGAGCAGTACTTC	CASSEGAGPYEQYF
TRBV7-2	NA	TRBJ1-1	NA	TGTGCCAGCAGCTTAGCCCGGGGAAGGGTGGAAATCCGGTACACTGAAGCTTTCTTT	CASSLARGRVEIRYTEAFF
TRBV10-3	TRBD1	TRBJ1-1	NA	TGTGCCATCACTTCCGGGACAGGGAGGACTGAAGCTTTCTTT	CAITSGTGRTEAFF
TRBV7-2	NA	TRBJ1-6	NA	TGTGCCAGCAGCTTGGCGGGCGGGGGGAATTCACCCCTCCACTTT	CASSLAGGGNSPLHF
TRBV7-9	NA	TRBJ1-1	once	TGTGCCGAAGCAAACCTTCTGAACACTGAAGCTTTCTTT	CAEANLLNTEAFF
TRBV7-2	TRBD2	TRBJ2-7	NA	TGTGCCAGCAGCCTCCGGACTAGCTTGAACTACGAGCAGTACTTC	CASSLRTSLNYEQYF
TRBV28	NA	TRBJ2-7	NA	TGTGCCAGCAGTTTGCGGCGTAGTTATTCCTACGAGCAGTACTTC	CASSLRRSYSYEQYF
TRBV29-1	TRBD1	TRBJ2-7	NA	TGCAGCGGTCAGACAGGGGCCTACGAGCAGTACTTC	CSGQTGAYEQYF
TRBV15	NA	TRBJ1-1	NA	TGTGCCACCAGCAGAGAACCAGCTGAAGCTTTCTTT	CATSREPAEAFF
TRBV7-9	TRBD2	TRBJ2-1	NA	TGTGCCAGCAGCGACCCGATTGTGCGCGGGAGCTCCTACAATGAGCAGTTCTTC	CASSDPIVRGSSYNEQFF
TRBV27	NA	TRBJ1-5	NA	TGTGCCAGCAGTTTATACCCTCCTCGGGGAAGCAATCAGCCCCAGCATTTT	CASSLYPPRGSNQPQHF
TRBV7-2	NA	TRBJ1-3	NA	TGTGCCAGCAGCCCACAGAGATCTGGAAACACCATATATTTT	CASSPQRSGNTIYF
TRBV6-1	TRBD2	TRBJ2-1	NA	TGTGCCAGCAGGACTAGCGGCTCCTACAATGAGCAGTTCTTC	CASRTSGSYNEQFF